The present entry profiles one TCR beta chain with its context. The antigen is not known. Following autologous stem cell transplantation, relapse occurred in every patient, and exposure to brentuximab vedotin varied. Investigators isolated CD4+ T cells from thawed PBMCs through magnetic negative selection. The data were produced by immunoSEQ multiplex PCR, yet TCRdb's version contains in-frame clones alone and is incomplete. Counted here are thousands of clones, 77% occurring once; the ten biggest clones make up less than 9%. The sample is drawn from a study of PD-1 blockade in classical Hodgkin lymphoma. Study-wide points: Although disease activity or prior therapy may be involved, causes of the repertoire differences remain undefined. When nivolumab was started under 1 year after ASCT, patients were excluded.

Trimming removed 0 bases from V and 0 bases from J, with 7 bases in between. CDR1 is SGDLS and CDR2 is YYNGEE in the germline V gene. This CDR3 is 15 amino acids long. The rearrangement links TRBV9 to TRBJ1-3; D unclear. This specimen consisted of CD4+ T cells from blood, obtained at baseline. The sequence was obtained from a human donor with classical Hodgkin lymphoma. The CDR3 region has the DNA TGTGCCAGCAGCGTAGCGGGCCGCTCTGGAAACACCATATATTTT. Protein: CASSVAGRSGNTIYF.